The clone carrying this T cell receptor beta chain has only a few counts. Its antigen remains unidentified. One entry per CDR3 protein, called by TCRdb with MiXCR from the 5' RACE reads. Counted here are about 470,000 distinct CDR3 sequences, roughly 23% occurring once; the ten biggest clones make up roughly an eighth. These data are taken from a study of T-cell memory formation after mild COVID-19. Study in general: Clusters of TCRs were largely donor specific. Study-wide results and caveats: Memory sampled before infection contained some responding clones, suggesting cross-reactive memory joined. Clones contracting day 15 to 85 were balanced CD4/CD8; later expanders leaned CD4+. Contracting CD4+ clones lay largely in CM and EM, with CD8+ ones residing in EMRA.

Germline V gene lookup returns CDR1 DFQATT and CDR2 SNEGSKA (reference sequence). The CDR3 loop spans 14 amino acids. V lost 6 bases to trimming and J lost 1 base, with 14 bases between them. J is TRBJ2-3 and V is TRBV20-1; TRBD1 or TRBD2 may be the D gene (5 bases each). Sequencing was done on a sample of PBMCs or a T cell subset sorted from them (not recorded which). This receptor was obtained from an adult woman who had mild COVID-19 (a few samples of this study predate the infection). Cell type and time point are not known. In DNA, the CDR3 is TGCAGTGCCGGGACCGCTTTAGGCACAGATACGCAGTATTTT. Amino acids: CSAGTALGTDTQYF.